Described below is a single TCR beta chain sequence and its context. This receptor's antigen is unknown. A much larger clone is a single base away; this may be a read error. Library preparation employed PCR. TCRdb names NextSeq 500 as the instrument used. Preparation of bulk TCR libraries followed a previously described approach, with the TCR primers listed in Table S5. The Qiagen AllPrep DNA/RNA kit was used to purify total RNA. Before any analysis, reads coming from multiple sequencing runs of the same library were combined into one pool. The authors' pipeline ran thus. Reads were retained only if the reads had an exact TCR constant sequence, and the retained reads were trimmed to 150 nt and grouped according to their 12-nt molecular barcodes. Reads inside each barcode group were sub-clustered using a 15% Levenshtein threshold, and a quality-weighted consensus sequence was constructed for each RNA molecule. Non-functional sequences were excluded, and lower-count sequences lying one edit away from another sequence were also excluded. On the basis of fitting two negative binomial distributions, barcode sub-clusters with fewer than 20% of the maximum read count were discarded. TCRdb ran its own pipeline on the public reads, namely fastp trimming at Q25 and MiXCR clone calling, and kept in-frame beta chains. Identical CDR3 protein sequences are pooled into one entry, listed with their most common genes and DNA. The V and J calls and clone size are TCRdb's, not the authors'. This sample is represented by hundreds of thousands of distinct CDR3 sequences; about 25% of them were singletons. Clones ranked in the top ten supply approximately 0.75% of the sample.

Libraries of naive CD8 T cells were built from approximately 20,000 to 980,000 sorted cells, with 10%, 30% or 50% of the purified RNA used. On a BD FACSAria II, naive CD8 T cells were FACS-sorted as CD8+CD4-CCR7+CD45RA+ and collected into RLT Plus buffer. Ten to eleven TCR copies' worth of Jurkat RNA were spiked into about 19,000-1,100,000 naive CD8 T cell samples to test detection sensitivity. Enrichment of CD8 T cells was done with RosetteSep CD8+ T Cell Enrichment Cocktail plus Ficoll-Paque, and ACK red cell lysis came afterward. This sample was included in a study of molecular identifiers for immune sequencing clone quantification (dated by TCRdb to the late 2010s). About the investigation overall: For a replicate experiment, RNA from roughly 18,000 or 92,000 naive CD8 T cells was divided into five aliquots, and four of the five aliquots were sequenced. This methods study benchmarked molecular-identifier clustering-based TCR repertoire sequencing (MIDCIRS) and TCR RNA copy counting, using CD8 T cells to do so. Overall study outcomes, separate from this receptor: When barcode sub-clustering was left out, chimeric consensus sequences inflated TCR diversity, with chimeras reaching as high as 47%. In CMV-specific effector cells, over 99% of molecules were held by clones above 20 RNA copies, whereas under 1% of molecules were held by such clones in naive cells. Naive libraries contained spiked-in Jurkat TCR RNA (10 copies' worth), which is not part of the donor repertoire. The sizes of highly expanded clones could end up underestimated when identical TCR molecules share a barcode. Modeling indicated roughly 3.3 TCR RNA copies recovered per cell, compared with approximately 10 by digital PCR, which implies a capture efficiency of 25% to 35%. A single cell's worth of spiked-in Jurkat TCR RNA was reported detectable even among some 920,000 naive CD8 T cells.

The germline V gene (reference sequence) specifies SEHNR as CDR1 and FQNEAQ as CDR2. Cut back by 5 bases and 3 bases, the V and J ends lie 10 bases apart. The CDR3 measures 13 amino acids from cysteine to phenylalanine. Just CDR3 DNA is preserved here, 39 bases in frame from base 1. What was sequenced was naive CD8+ T cells from blood, with Jurkat cell RNA spiked in. The sample's cell subset or site, from its label and the paper: FACS-sorted CD8+CD4-CCR7+CD45RA+ naive T cells. The clonotype comes from a human donor in good health. Some libraries in this study had Jurkat cell RNA spiked in. In this chain, TRBV7-9 is recombined with TRBJ1-1, with TRBD1 as a weak D call on 6 bases. The sequence in DNA is TGTGCCAGCAGCAACGGACAGCACACTGAAGCTTTCTTT. It specifies CASSNGQHTEAFF.